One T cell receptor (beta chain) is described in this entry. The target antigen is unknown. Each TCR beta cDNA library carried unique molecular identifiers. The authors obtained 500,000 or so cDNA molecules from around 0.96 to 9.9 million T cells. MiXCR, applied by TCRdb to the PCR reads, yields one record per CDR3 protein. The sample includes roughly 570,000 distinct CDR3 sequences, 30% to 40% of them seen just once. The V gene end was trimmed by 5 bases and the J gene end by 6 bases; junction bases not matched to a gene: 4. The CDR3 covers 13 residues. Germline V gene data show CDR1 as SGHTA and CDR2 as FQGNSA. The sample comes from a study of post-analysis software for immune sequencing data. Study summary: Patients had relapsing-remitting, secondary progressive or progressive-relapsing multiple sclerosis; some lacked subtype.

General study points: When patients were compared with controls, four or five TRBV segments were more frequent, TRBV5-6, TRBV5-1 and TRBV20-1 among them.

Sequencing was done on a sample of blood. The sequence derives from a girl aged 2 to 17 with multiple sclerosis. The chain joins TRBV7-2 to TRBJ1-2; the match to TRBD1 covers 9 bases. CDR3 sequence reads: CASSTRTGDGYTF. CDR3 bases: TGTGCCAGCAGCACTCGGACAGGGGATGGCTACACCTTC. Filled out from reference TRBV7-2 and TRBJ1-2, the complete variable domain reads GAGVSQSPSNKVTEKGKDVELRCDPISGHTALYWYRQSLGQGLEFLIYFQGNSAPDKSGLPSDRFSAERTGGSVSTLTIQRTQQEDSAVYLCASSTRTGDGYTFGSGTRLTVV.